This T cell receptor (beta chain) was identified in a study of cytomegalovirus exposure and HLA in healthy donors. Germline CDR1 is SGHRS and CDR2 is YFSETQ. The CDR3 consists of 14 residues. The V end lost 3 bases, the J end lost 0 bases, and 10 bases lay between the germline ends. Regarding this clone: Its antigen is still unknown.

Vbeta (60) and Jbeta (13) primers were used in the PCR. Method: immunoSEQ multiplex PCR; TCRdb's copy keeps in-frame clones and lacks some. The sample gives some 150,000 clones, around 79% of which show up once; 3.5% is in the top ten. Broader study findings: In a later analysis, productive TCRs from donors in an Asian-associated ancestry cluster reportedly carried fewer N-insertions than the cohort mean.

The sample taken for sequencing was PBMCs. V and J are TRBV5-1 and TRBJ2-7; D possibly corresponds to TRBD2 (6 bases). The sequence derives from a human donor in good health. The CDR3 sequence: CASSSGLSSYEQYF. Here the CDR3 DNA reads TGCGCCAGCAGCTCGGGACTTTCCTCCTACGAGCAGTACTTC.